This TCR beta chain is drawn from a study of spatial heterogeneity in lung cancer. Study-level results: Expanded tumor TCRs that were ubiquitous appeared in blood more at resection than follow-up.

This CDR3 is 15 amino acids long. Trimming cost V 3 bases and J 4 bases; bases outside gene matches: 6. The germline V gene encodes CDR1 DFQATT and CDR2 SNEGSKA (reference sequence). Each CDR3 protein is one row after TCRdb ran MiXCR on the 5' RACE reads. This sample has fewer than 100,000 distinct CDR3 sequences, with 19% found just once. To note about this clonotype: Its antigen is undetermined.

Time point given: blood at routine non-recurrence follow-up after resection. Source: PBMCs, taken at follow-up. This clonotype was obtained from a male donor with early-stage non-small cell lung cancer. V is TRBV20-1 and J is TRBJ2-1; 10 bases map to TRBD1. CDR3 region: CSASGTGAFYNEQFF. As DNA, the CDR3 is TGCAGTGCTAGTGGGACAGGGGCCTTTTACAATGAGCAGTTCTTC.